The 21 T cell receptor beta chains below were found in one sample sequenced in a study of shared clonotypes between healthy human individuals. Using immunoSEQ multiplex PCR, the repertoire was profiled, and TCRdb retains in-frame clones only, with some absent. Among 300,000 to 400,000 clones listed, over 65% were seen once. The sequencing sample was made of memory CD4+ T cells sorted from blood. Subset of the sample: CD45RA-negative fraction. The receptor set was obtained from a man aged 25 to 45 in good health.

This chain's CDR3 is CASSAQGVGGYTF. CDR3 sequence (DNA): TGCGCCAGCAGCGCACAGGGGGTGGGCGGCTACACCTTC. The J gene is TRBJ1-2, the V gene TRBV4-3, with TRBD1 matching over 8 bases. CDR1 and CDR2 (germline): LGHNA, YSLEER. Trimming cost V 5 bases and J 8 bases; bases outside gene matches: 7. This CDR3 is built from 13 residues.

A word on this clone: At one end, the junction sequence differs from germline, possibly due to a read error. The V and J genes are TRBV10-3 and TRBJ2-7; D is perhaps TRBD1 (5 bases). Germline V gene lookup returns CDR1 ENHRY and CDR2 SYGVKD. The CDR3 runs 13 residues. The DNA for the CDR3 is TGTACCATCAGTGAAGGGGTAATGGACGAGCAGTACTTC. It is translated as CTISEGVMDEQYF.

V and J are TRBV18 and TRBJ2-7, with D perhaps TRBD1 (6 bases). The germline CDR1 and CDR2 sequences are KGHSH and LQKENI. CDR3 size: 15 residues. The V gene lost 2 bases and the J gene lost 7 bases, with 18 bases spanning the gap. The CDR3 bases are TGTGCCAGCTCACCATTAACAGGGTTGTCGGGGGAGCAGTACTTC. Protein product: CASSPLTGLSGEQYF.

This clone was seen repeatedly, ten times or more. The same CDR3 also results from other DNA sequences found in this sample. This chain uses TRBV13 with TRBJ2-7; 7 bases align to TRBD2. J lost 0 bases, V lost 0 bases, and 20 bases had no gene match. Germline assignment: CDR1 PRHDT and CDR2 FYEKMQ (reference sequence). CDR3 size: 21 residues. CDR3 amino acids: CASSLGGWGGSPKPSSYEQYF. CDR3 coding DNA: TGTGCCAGCAGCTTAGGGGGTTGGGGCGGGAGTCCCAAACCGAGCTCCTACGAGCAGTACTTC.

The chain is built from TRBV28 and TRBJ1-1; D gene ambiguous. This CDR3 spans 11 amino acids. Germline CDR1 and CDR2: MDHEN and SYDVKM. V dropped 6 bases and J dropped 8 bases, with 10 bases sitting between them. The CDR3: CASRSGPEAFF. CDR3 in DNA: TGTGCCAGCAGGTCTGGACCCGAAGCTTTCTTT.

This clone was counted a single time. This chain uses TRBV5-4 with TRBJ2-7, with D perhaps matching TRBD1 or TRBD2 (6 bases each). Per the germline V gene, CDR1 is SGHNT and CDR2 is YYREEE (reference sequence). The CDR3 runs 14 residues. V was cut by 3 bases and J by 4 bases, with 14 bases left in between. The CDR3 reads CASSSGVGGYEQYF. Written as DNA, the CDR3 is TGTGCCAGCAGCTCAGGGGTGGGGGGTTACGAGCAGTACTTC.

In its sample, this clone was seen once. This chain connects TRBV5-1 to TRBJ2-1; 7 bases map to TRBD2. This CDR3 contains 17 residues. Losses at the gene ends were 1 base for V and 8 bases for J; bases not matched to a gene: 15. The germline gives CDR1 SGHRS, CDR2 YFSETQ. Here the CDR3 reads CASSLLPNGGRSDEQFF. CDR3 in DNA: TGCGCCAGCAGCTTGTTACCTAACGGCGGGAGAAGTGATGAGCAGTTCTTC.

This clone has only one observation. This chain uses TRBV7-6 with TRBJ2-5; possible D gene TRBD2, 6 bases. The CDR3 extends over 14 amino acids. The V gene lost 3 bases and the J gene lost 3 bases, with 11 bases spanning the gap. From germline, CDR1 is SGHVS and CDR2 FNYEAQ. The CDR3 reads CASSLGGNEETQYF. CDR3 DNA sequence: TGTGCCAGCAGCTTGGGCGGGAACGAAGAGACCCAGTACTTC.

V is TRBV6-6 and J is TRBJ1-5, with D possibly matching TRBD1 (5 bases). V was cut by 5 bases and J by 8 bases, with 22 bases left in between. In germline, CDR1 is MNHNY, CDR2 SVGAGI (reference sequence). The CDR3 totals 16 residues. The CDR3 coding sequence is TGTGCCAGCAGTCCTGGCAATTTGGGGGGAGGTGAGCCCCAGCATTTT. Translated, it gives CASSPGNLGGGEPQHF.

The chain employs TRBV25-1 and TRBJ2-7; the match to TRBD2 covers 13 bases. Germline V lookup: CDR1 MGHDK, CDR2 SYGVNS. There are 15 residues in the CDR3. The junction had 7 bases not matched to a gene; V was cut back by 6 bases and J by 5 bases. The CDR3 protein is CASSGVTSGRDEQYF. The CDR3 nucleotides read TGTGCCAGCAGCGGGGTCACTAGCGGGAGGGACGAGCAGTACTTC.

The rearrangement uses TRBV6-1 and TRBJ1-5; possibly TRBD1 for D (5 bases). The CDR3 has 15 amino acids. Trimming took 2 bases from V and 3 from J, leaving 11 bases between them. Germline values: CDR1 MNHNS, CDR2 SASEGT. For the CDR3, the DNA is TGTGCCAGCAGTGAATTTAGACAGTCCAATCAGCCCCAGCATTTT. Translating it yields CASSEFRQSNQPQHF.

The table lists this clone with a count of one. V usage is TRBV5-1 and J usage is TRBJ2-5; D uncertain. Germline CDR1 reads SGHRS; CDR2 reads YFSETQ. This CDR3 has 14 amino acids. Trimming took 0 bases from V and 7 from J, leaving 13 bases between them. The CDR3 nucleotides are TGCGCCAGCAGCTTGGACACAGCCGACGGGACCCAGTACTTC. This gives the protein CASSLDTADGTQYF.

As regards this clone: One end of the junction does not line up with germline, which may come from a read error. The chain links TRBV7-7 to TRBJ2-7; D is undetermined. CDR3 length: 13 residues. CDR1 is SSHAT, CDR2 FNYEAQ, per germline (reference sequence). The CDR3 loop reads CASSMNLQDEQYF. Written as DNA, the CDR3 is TGTGCTAGCAGCATGAACCTGCAGGACGAGCAGTACTTC.

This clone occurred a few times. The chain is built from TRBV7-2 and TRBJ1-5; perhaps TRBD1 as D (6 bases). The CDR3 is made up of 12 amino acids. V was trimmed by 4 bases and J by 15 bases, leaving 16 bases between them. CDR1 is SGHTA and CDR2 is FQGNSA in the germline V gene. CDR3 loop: CASSSVGTHWHF. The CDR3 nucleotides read TGTGCCAGCAGCTCCGTGGGGACACACTGGCATTTT.

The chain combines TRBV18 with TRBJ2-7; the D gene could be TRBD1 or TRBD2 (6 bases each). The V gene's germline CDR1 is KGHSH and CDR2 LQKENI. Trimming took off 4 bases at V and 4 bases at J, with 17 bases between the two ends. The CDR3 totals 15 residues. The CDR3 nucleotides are TGTGCCAGCTCACGTACAGGGAGGTTACTATACGAGCAGTACTTC. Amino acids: CASSRTGRLLYEQYF.

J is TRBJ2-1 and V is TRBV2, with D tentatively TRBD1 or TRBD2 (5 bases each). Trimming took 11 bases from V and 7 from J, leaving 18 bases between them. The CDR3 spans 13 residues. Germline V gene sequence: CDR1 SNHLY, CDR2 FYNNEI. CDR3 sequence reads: CAGGREALNEQFF. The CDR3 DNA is TGTGCCGGAGGCAGGGAAGCATTGAATGAGCAGTTCTTC.

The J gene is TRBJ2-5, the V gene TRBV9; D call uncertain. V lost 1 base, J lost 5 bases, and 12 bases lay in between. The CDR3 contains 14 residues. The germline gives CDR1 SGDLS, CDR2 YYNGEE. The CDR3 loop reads CASSVSRLGETQYF. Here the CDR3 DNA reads TGTGCCAGCAGCGTATCCAGACTCGGGGAGACCCAGTACTTC. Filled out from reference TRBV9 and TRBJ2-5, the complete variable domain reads DSGVTQTPKHLITATGQRVTLRCSPRSGDLSVYWYQQSLDQGLQFLIQYYNGEERAKGNILERFSAQQFPDLHSELNLSSLELGDSALYFCASSVSRLGETQYFGPGTRLLVL.

The CDR3 spells CASSMSTDTQYF. The CDR3 DNA follows: TGCGCCAGCAGCATGAGCACAGATACGCAGTATTTT. This sequence joins TRBV5-1 and TRBJ2-3, with D unclear. The V end lost 4 bases, the J end lost 0 bases, and 3 bases lay between the germline ends. Germline CDR1 SGHRS, CDR2 YFSETQ. CDR3 length equals 12 residues.

The CDR3: CASSRLRDYEQYF. For the CDR3, the DNA is TGTGCCAGCAGCCGACTTCGGGATTACGAGCAGTACTTC. This chain uses TRBV7-9 with TRBJ2-7; possible D gene TRBD2, 5 bases. This CDR3 spans 13 amino acids. The germline V gene encodes CDR1 SEHNR and CDR2 FQNEAQ (reference sequence). Trimming took off 5 bases at V and 4 bases at J, with 12 bases between the two ends.

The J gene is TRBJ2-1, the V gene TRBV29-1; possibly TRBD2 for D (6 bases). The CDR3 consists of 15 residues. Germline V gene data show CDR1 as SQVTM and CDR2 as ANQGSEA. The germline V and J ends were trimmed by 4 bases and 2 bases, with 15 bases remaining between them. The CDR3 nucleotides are TGCAGCGTTGGACCCCAGCGGGCCACCTACAATGAGCAGTTCTTC. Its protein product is CSVGPQRATYNEQFF.

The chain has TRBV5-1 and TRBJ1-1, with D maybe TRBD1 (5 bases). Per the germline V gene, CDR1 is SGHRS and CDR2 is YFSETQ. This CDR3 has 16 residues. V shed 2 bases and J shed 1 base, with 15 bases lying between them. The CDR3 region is CASSLIPGPGNTEAFF. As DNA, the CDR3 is TGCGCCAGCAGCTTAATACCGGGACCGGGGAACACTGAAGCTTTCTTT.